The 8 T cell receptor beta chains given below trace back to one sample, sequenced in a study of human T cells and chemical hapten exposure. A single record per CDR3 protein comes from TCRdb applying MiXCR to the RACE reads. The sample lists about 85,000 distinct CDR3 sequences, around a tenth occurring once. Sample time point: patch test 2, 6 weeks after DPC sensitization. Specified treatment: therapeutic diphenylcyclopropenone sensitization with weekly scalp DPC. The starting material was whole blood, obtained in connection with sensitization to the hapten diphenylcyclopropenone (DPC). These receptors came from a man younger than 30 with alopecia areata. Some clones in this sample may be carry-over from other donors' samples.

The table lists this clonotype with many counts. The V and J genes are TRBV3-1 and TRBJ1-2; D is ambiguous. CDR3 size: 13 residues. V was clipped by 0 bases and J by 3 bases, with 5 bases between them. CDR1 and CDR2 (germline): LGHDT, YNNKEL (reference sequence). CDR3 coding DNA: TGTGCCAGCAGCCAAGAGGCCTACTATGGCTACACCTTC. Protein product: CASSQEAYYGYTF.

This clonotype was seen at least ten times. J is TRBJ1-5 and V is TRBV2; 10 bases fit TRBD1. V trimming: 6 bases; J trimming: 4 bases; junction bases outside the gene matches: 6. CDR1 is SNHLY and CDR2 is FYNNEI in the germline V gene. The CDR3 has 15 amino acids. CDR3 coding DNA: TGTGCCAGCAGCCGGGACAGGGGACCAAATCAGCCCCAGCATTTT. Its translation is CASSRDRGPNQPQHF.

This clonotype turned up a few times. The rearrangement uses TRBV29-1 and TRBJ1-5; no definite D call. The CDR3 has 12 amino acids. Trimming shortened V by 4 bases and J by 3 bases, and 7 bases separated the two germline ends. The germline gives CDR1 SQVTM, CDR2 ANQGSEA. CDR3 residues: CSVGQPNQPQHF. CDR3 coding DNA: TGCAGCGTTGGGCAGCCCAATCAGCCCCAGCATTTT.

This clonotype was counted many times. This chain uses TRBV6-6 with TRBJ1-6, with unresolved D. V dropped 0 bases and J dropped 8 bases, with 11 bases sitting between them. The germline gives CDR1 MNHNY, CDR2 SVGAGI (reference sequence). The CDR3 extends over 15 amino acids. CDR3 DNA: TGTGCCAGCAGTTACTCTGGGCCACTTGATTCACCCCTCCACTTT. Translating gives CASSYSGPLDSPLHF.

This clonotype appeared many times. This chain links TRBV7-2 with TRBJ1-1; D gene uncertain. Trimming left V 8 bases short and J 1 base short, with 11 bases between. Germline CDR1 and CDR2: SGHTA and FQGNSA. CDR3 length equals 13 residues. The CDR3 region has the DNA TGTGCCAGCGGCGATACTTGGAACACTGAAGCTTTCTTT. It encodes CASGDTWNTEAFF. The full variable domain, with the rest looked up from reference TRBV7-2 and TRBJ1-1, is GAGVSQSPSNKVTEKGKDVELRCDPISGHTALYWYRQSLGQGLEFLIYFQGNSAPDKSGLPSDRFSAERTGGSVSTLTIQRTQQEDSAVYLCASGDTWNTEAFFGQGTRLTVV.

This clonotype was observed many times. This sequence joins TRBV12-3 or TRBV12-4 and TRBJ2-3; no clear D. CDR3 length equals 12 residues. The ends were cut back, 5 bases at V and 3 bases at J, with 6 bases in the middle. CDR3 region: CASSRRTDTQYF. In nucleotides, the CDR3 is TGTGCCAGCAGTCGAAGGACAGATACGCAGTATTTT.

In this sample, this clonotype turned up many times. This rearrangement joins TRBV7-9 to TRBJ2-5, with D unresolved. Germline V gene lookup returns CDR1 SEHNR and CDR2 FQNEAQ (reference sequence). V was trimmed by 4 bases and J by 5 bases, leaving 17 bases between them. The CDR3 contains 15 residues. The CDR3 nucleotides are TGTGCCAGCAGCTCACGAGCCCTTCAGAGGGAGACCCAGTACTTC. This translates into CASSSRALQRETQYF.

The chain combines TRBV5-1 with TRBJ2-3; D gene unclear. V gave up 0 bases and J gave up 0 bases, with 2 bases separating them. CDR3 length: 13 residues. Germline V gene lookup returns CDR1 SGHRS and CDR2 YFSETQ. DNA of the CDR3: TGCGCCAGCAGCTTGGACAGCACAGATACGCAGTATTTT. This sequence encodes CASSLDSTDTQYF.